This entry lists 25 T cell receptor beta chains sequenced from one sample in a study of identical twins. TCRdb itself ran the 5' RACE reads through MiXCR, one entry per CDR3 protein. The sample yields around 100,000 distinct CDR3 sequences, just under 6% seen once. Sequenced input: memory T cells sorted from blood. The receptors here all came from a woman aged 45-65 years in good health.

This clonotype was counted many times. The chain uses TRBV4-1 and TRBJ2-7; D may match TRBD1 or TRBD2 (5 bases each). The germline V gene has CDR1 MGHRA and CDR2 YSYEKL. This CDR3 is 14 amino acids long. V shed 3 bases and J shed 2 bases, with 11 bases lying between them. CDR3 in amino acids: CASSQGPRAYEQYF. CDR3 in DNA: TGCGCCAGCAGCCAGGGACCAAGGGCCTACGAGCAGTACTTC.

In its sample, this clonotype was seen many times. CDR3 residues: CASSPTGGEQFF. The CDR3 DNA reads as TGTGCCAGCAGCCCCACCGGCGGTGAGCAGTTCTTC. This sequence joins TRBV7-2 and TRBJ2-1; D ambiguous. CDR1 is SGHTA and CDR2 is FQGNSA in the germline V gene. The V end was cut by 5 bases, the J end by 9 bases, with 11 bases between. CDR3 size: 12 residues.

This clonotype was detected many times. V gene TRBV5-1 combines with J gene TRBJ2-5, with 8 bases fitting TRBD1. Germline loops: CDR1 SGHRS, CDR2 YFSETQ. The CDR3 consists of 16 residues. V lost 4 bases to trimming and J lost 1 base; unmatched junction nucleotides: 9. Here the CDR3 DNA reads TGCGCCAGCAGCGGGGGAAGGACAGGGCCCCAAGAGACCCAGTACTTC. Amino acid sequence: CASSGGRTGPQETQYF.

This clonotype was seen repeatedly, ten times or more. The V call is TRBV11-2, the J call TRBJ2-7, with TRBD2 identical over 7 bases. Germline lookup yields CDR1 SGHAT and CDR2 FQNNGV. The CDR3 extends over 17 amino acids. Trimming at V came to 5 bases and at J to 4 bases, leaving 17 bases not matched to a gene. CDR3: CASSPAGRGKFGYEQYF. For the CDR3, the DNA is TGTGCCAGCAGCCCTGCGGGGAGGGGCAAGTTTGGATACGAGCAGTACTTC.

This clonotype was found a few times. This clone may be a read error of a much larger clone one base away. V usage is TRBV4-2 and J usage is TRBJ2-7; 8 bases are shared with TRBD2. The CDR3 sequence is 15 residues long. Per germline, CDR1 LGHNA and CDR2 YNFKEQ. The CDR3 loop reads CATSLGAGVGYEQYF. CDR3 sequence (DNA): TGTGCCACCAGCCTCGGAGCGGGAGTCGGCTACGAGCAGTACTTC.

This clonotype turned up a few times. The J gene is TRBJ1-2, the V gene TRBV6-5, with TRBD1 identical over 11 bases. Germline-derived CDR1 and CDR2 are MNHEY and SVGAGI. Trimming removed 0 bases from V and 8 bases from J; junction bases left unmatched: 2. The CDR3 covers 14 residues. The CDR3, as DNA: TGTGCCAGCAGTTACTCCGGACAGGGGGCAGGCTACACCTTC. As protein: CASSYSGQGAGYTF.

This clonotype has at least ten counts. V usage is TRBV20-1 and J usage is TRBJ1-1; no clear D. V was shortened by 3 bases and J by 7 bases, with 9 bases between the two germline ends. CDR1 and CDR2 (germline): DFQATT, SNEGSKA (reference sequence). There are 11 residues in the CDR3. In nucleotides, the CDR3 is TGCAGTGCTAGGGCCCAACTTGAAGCTTTCTTT. Protein: CSARAQLEAFF.

This clonotype has just a few counts. CDR3 sequence reads: CASGDAEAFF. The CDR3 DNA reads as TGTGCCAGTGGGGACGCTGAAGCTTTCTTT. This chain links TRBV6-5 with TRBJ1-1, with D maybe TRBD1 (5 bases). Trimming shortened V by 9 bases and J by 6 bases, and 8 bases separated the two germline ends. This CDR3 contains 10 residues. Per the germline V gene, CDR1 is MNHEY and CDR2 is SVGAGI.

This clonotype was detected ten times or more. This sequence joins TRBV5-1 and TRBJ2-1; 10 bases line up with TRBD2. The CDR3 has 18 residues. With V trimmed by 4 bases and J by 1 base, 11 bases remained unmatched. Germline CDR1 and CDR2: SGHRS and YFSETQ. CDR3 DNA: TGCGCCAGCAGCCAACCCCAAGCGGGAGGGCCTTCCTACAATGAGCAGTTCTTC. Translated, it gives CASSQPQAGGPSYNEQFF.

The rearrangement links TRBV20-1 to TRBJ2-3; D remains unclear. This CDR3 contains 13 residues. Trimming took 1 base from V and 6 from J, leaving 11 bases between them. Germline CDR1 and CDR2: DFQATT and SNEGSKA (reference sequence). For the CDR3, the DNA is TGCAGTGCTAGAGTCCTTCAGATGGATACGCAGTATTTT. Its translation: CSARVLQMDTQYF.

This clonotype was seen repeatedly, ten times or more. V and J are TRBV10-3 and TRBJ2-7; D unresolved. The CDR3 is 12 residues long. V lost 5 bases and J 5 bases, leaving 10 bases between the germline ends. Per germline, CDR1 ENHRY and CDR2 SYGVKD. CDR3 residues: CAISTSIHEQYF. The CDR3 bases are TGTGCCATCAGTACGAGCATCCACGAGCAGTACTTC.

This clonotype was detected only a few times. Here the CDR3 reads CASSLMAGGYTF. CDR3 DNA: TGTGCCAGCAGCCTGATGGCCGGCGGCTACACCTTC. This chain connects TRBV5-8 to TRBJ1-2; no definite D call. The CDR3 spans 12 residues. The V and J ends lost 4 bases and 8 bases respectively, with 12 bases between them. CDR1 is SGHTS, CDR2 YDEGEE, per germline.

This clonotype was seen at least ten times. The CDR3 nucleotides read TGCAGTGTCCAGGCCCCGGGTGGGGAAAAACTGTTTTTT. As protein: CSVQAPGGEKLFF. V gene TRBV20-1 combines with J gene TRBJ1-4; no reliable D call. V was pared by 7 bases and J by 8 bases, with 17 bases between. This CDR3 is built from 13 residues. Per the germline V gene, CDR1 is DFQATT and CDR2 is SNEGSKA (reference sequence).

This clonotype was seen repeatedly, ten times or more. The chain joins TRBV20-1 to TRBJ2-1; 14 nucleotides align to TRBD2. Trimming took 1 base from V and 12 from J; bases not matched to a gene: 2. From germline, CDR1 is DFQATT and CDR2 SNEGSKA (reference sequence). This CDR3 is 13 amino acids long. The CDR3 DNA reads TGCAGTGCTAGAGCGACTAGCGGGAGGGGGCAGTTCTTC. It codes for CSARATSGRGQFF.

This clonotype appeared many times. This chain joins TRBV6-5 and TRBJ2-3; D might be TRBD2 (6 bases). The CDR3 consists of 14 residues. V dropped 0 bases and J dropped 6 bases, with 10 bases sitting between them. Germline CDR1 is MNHEY and CDR2 is SVGAGI. CDR3: CASSYSAGYDTQYF. DNA for the CDR3: TGTGCCAGCAGTTACTCGGCGGGGTACGATACGCAGTATTTT.

This clonotype has only a few counts. The J gene is TRBJ2-5, the V gene TRBV12-3 or TRBV12-4; D gene unclear. V gave up 2 bases and J gave up 5 bases, with 9 bases separating them. The CDR3 totals 13 residues. CDR3 sequence: CASSLNRRETQYF. The CDR3 DNA reads as TGTGCCAGCAGTTTAAACCGGCGGGAGACCCAGTACTTC.

This clonotype was seen ten or more times. This CDR3 reads CASSFTRGTLDEQFF. In nucleotides, the CDR3 is TGCGCCAGCAGCTTTACGCGCGGGACTTTAGATGAGCAGTTCTTC. This chain uses TRBV5-1 with TRBJ2-1, with a possible D match to TRBD2 (6 bases). Germline lookup yields CDR1 SGHRS and CDR2 YFSETQ. The V end was cut by 2 bases, the J end by 8 bases, with 17 bases between. The CDR3 extends over 15 amino acids.

This chain connects TRBV7-2 to TRBJ2-7; D is perhaps TRBD1 (5 bases). Per germline, CDR1 SGHTA and CDR2 FQGNSA. CDR3 length: 14 amino acids. Trimming left V 2 bases short and J 1 base short, with 9 bases between. This chain's CDR3 is CASSLYSGSYEQYF. CDR3 nucleotides: TGTGCCAGCAGCTTATATTCAGGGTCCTACGAGCAGTACTTC.

The CDR3 DNA sequence: TGTGCCAGCAGTGGGCTAGCCGCCGGGGAGCTGTTTTTT. Translating it yields CASSGLAAGELFF. This chain connects TRBV25-1 to TRBJ2-2, with a weak D call TRBD2 (5 bases). Germline CDR1 is MGHDK and CDR2 is SYGVNS. This CDR3 region has 13 residues. Trimming took off 4 bases at V and 6 bases at J, with 9 bases between the two ends. Filled out from reference TRBV25-1 and TRBJ2-2, the complete variable domain reads EADIYQTPRYLVIGTGKKITLECSQTMGHDKMYWYQQDPGMELHLIHYSYGVNSTEKGDLSSESTVSRIRTEHFPLTLESARPSHTSQYLCASSGLAAGELFFGEGSRLTVL.

This clonotype was found a few times. This chain joins TRBV5-1 and TRBJ2-3; 8 nucleotides align to TRBD2. The germline V gene has CDR1 SGHRS and CDR2 YFSETQ. V lost 4 bases and J lost 4; bases outside the gene matches: 14. This CDR3 spans 17 amino acids. In nucleotides, the CDR3 is TGCGCCAGCAGCAGGACCTTAGCGGGATCGGGCCCAGATACGCAGTATTTT. Protein product: CASSRTLAGSGPDTQYF.

This clonotype was seen many times. The V and J genes are TRBV5-1 and TRBJ2-2; possibly TRBD2 for D (6 bases). The V end was cut by 2 bases, the J end by 3 bases, with 8 bases between. Germline values: CDR1 SGHRS, CDR2 YFSETQ. This CDR3 has 14 amino acids. As DNA, the CDR3 is TGCGCCAGCAGCTTCGGCGGGGACACCGGGGAGCTGTTTTTT. Amino acid sequence: CASSFGGDTGELFF.

This clonotype was detected ten times or more. The chain joins TRBV2 to TRBJ2-2; 12 bases line up with TRBD2. Per germline, CDR1 SNHLY and CDR2 FYNNEI. The CDR3 contains 14 residues. Trimming removed 7 bases from V and 6 bases from J; junction bases left unmatched: 3. CDR3 sequence: CASTSGRASGELFF. In DNA form, the CDR3 reads TGTGCCAGCACTAGCGGGAGGGCCTCCGGGGAGCTGTTTTTT.

This chain connects TRBV6-1 to TRBJ1-3; no clear D gene. This CDR3 comprises 15 residues. CDR1 is MNHNS, CDR2 SASEGT, per germline. V was pared by 4 bases and J by 1 base, with 11 bases between. As DNA, the CDR3 is TGTGCCAGCAGTGCGGCAGGCTCTTCTGGAAACACCATATATTTT. It codes for CASSAAGSSGNTIYF.

The J gene is TRBJ2-3, the V gene TRBV3-1; TRBD1 or TRBD2 may be the D gene (6 bases each). Germline CDR1 LGHDT, CDR2 YNNKEL (reference sequence). Trimming left V 3 bases short and J 5 bases short, with 12 bases between. CDR3 length: 14 residues. The DNA for the CDR3 is TGTGCCAGCAGCCACGGGGGCGCGATAGATACGCAGTATTTT. Protein: CASSHGGAIDTQYF.

This clonotype was detected a few times. The gene calls are TRBV30 and TRBJ2-3; no reliable D call. This CDR3 spans 11 amino acids. V was cut by 4 bases and J by 1 base, with 3 bases left in between. CDR1 and CDR2 (germline): GTSNPN, SVGIG (reference sequence). The CDR3 DNA sequence: TGTGCCTGGACGGGCACAGATACGCAGTATTTT. This sequence encodes CAWTGTDTQYF.